This T cell receptor beta chain is drawn from a study of glioma-infiltrating T cells after dendritic cell vaccination (dated by TCRdb to about 2016). Context from the whole study: Of the approximately 15 glioblastoma patients in the cohort, all drawn from Phase I and II dendritic cell vaccination trials, 9 were newly diagnosed and 6 had recurrent disease. Patients received autologous tumor lysate-pulsed dendritic cell vaccination between about 2003 and 2012. The vaccine was prepared from monocyte-derived dendritic cells that were cultured for roughly 7 days with IL-4 and GM-CSF and then pulsed overnight with autologous tumor lysate. Each patient was given three intradermal dendritic cell vaccine injections, spaced two weeks apart, in the arm below the axilla. In glioblastoma patients vaccinated with dendritic cells, deep sequencing of TCR beta CDR3 regions served to measure tumor-infiltrating lymphocyte content and to compare repertoires between tumor and blood. Survival after dendritic cell vaccination was correlated with TCR sequencing metrics, including TIL content and tumor-blood repertoire overlap. Overall results and qualifications from the work: Higher estimated pretreatment TIL content predicted longer time to progression and overall survival after dendritic cell vaccination. The cohort was small and heterogeneous, few patients had complete blood and tumor sets, and even fewer had initial-recurrent tumor pairs. The TCR overlap response model with three groups was called speculative and said to need prospective validation. No direct relationship between TCR clonality and survival was found, suggesting a diverse polyclonal response may matter.

The time point label on this specimen signifies: after dendritic cell vaccination, including at tumor progression/relapse. Patients were selected on the basis of adequate residual fresh-frozen tumor tissue and more than two years of available survival data. Although molecular status otherwise differed among the glioblastoma patients, no patient had an isocitrate dehydrogenase mutation. PBMC were collected before vaccination, two weeks after the third vaccination, and at tumor progression when it occurred. The Qiagen DNeasy Blood extraction Kit was used for extraction of genomic DNA. The immunoSEQ assay amplified TCRB CDR3 regions from roughly 2 micrograms of genomic DNA, or from all available DNA when less than that amount was available. The multiplex PCR employed 60 forward primers targeting TCR V beta segments and 13 reverse primers targeting J beta segments. To estimate reads per starting template, synthetic control templates were spiked into each sample at limiting dilution. Sequencing produced 87 bp reads on the Illumina HiSeq System. Turning to the authors' computational methods: PCR and sequencing errors were removed by a nearest neighbor algorithm that merged closely related sequences. TCR overlap was measured as the percentage of unique tumor TCR beta sequences also present in the same patient's peripheral blood. What TCRdb holds here is the immuneACCESS table cut down to in-frame rearrangements. Part of the clones is not present; checked against another copy, under half of the missing clones reflect an unresolved V gene, and the others are unexplained. The V and J calls and clone size are taken from that table; D and trimming were inferred from the DNA. The sample table records 60,000 or so clones; more than 75% of these occur just once. The ten largest clones capture around 10% of the sample.

Taken from cysteine to phenylalanine, the CDR3 has 13 residues. Only CDR3 DNA is held: 39 bases, read in frame from base 1. According to the germline V gene, CDR1 reads MNHNS and CDR2 reads SASEGT. V gives up 5 bases and J gives up 7 bases, and the segment between their germline ends measures 14 bases. With respect to this clone: The antigen this receptor binds is unknown. Base qualities are not recorded, but no much larger clone differs from it by a single base.

The chain is assembled from TRBV6-1 and TRBJ1-2; TRBD1 is a possible D gene, resting on 5 matching bases. The source is a human donor with glioblastoma. The starting material was blood, obtained after dendritic cell vaccination. The DNA sequence is as follows: TGTGCCAGCAGTCCGGGGGACGTAGGTGGCTACACCTTC. The resulting protein is CASSPGDVGGYTF.